These 3 T cell receptor beta chains were all obtained from the same sample, sequenced in a study of T cells in Graves' hyperthyroidism and ophthalmopathy. TCR beta CDR3 regions were amplified from RNA. The study used the HTBI primer set for a first-round RT-PCR of the TCR CDR3. MiXCR was run by TCRdb on the multiplex PCR reads, yielding one entry per CDR3 protein. The table shows more than 500,000 distinct CDR3 sequences, with approximately 16% occurring only once. Source material: blood. These receptors were taken from a woman aged 30 to 39 with Graves' ophthalmopathy.

The sample holds a few counts of this clonotype. The rearrangement uses TRBV20-1 and TRBJ1-3; D is unresolved. V shed 0 bases and J shed 3 bases, with 15 bases lying between them. Germline CDR1 reads DFQATT; CDR2 reads SNEGSKA (reference sequence). This CDR3 has 16 amino acids. DNA of the CDR3: TGCAGTGCTAGAGATGCGGGGAAAGGTGGTGGAAACACCATATATTTT. As protein: CSARDAGKGGGNTIYF.

The sample holds many counts of this clonotype. A read error may be the cause here, since a much bigger clone is one base away. This rearrangement joins TRBV11-2 to TRBJ2-7, with unresolved D. The length of the CDR3 is 12 residues. V was cut by 5 bases and J by 0 bases, with 5 bases left in between. Looked up from germline, CDR1 is SGHAT and CDR2 is FQNNGV. CDR3 loop: CASSMSSYEQYF. DNA of the CDR3: TGTGCCAGCAGCATGAGCTCCTACGAGCAGTACTTC.

This clonotype was detected ten times or more. This chain uses TRBV20-1 with TRBJ2-7; 8 bases map to TRBD2. Losses at the gene ends were 0 bases for V and 1 base for J; bases not matched to a gene: 5. CDR1 is DFQATT, CDR2 SNEGSKA, per germline (reference sequence). This CDR3 region has 15 residues. CDR3: CSARELTSGSYEQYF. The CDR3 nucleotides read TGCAGTGCTAGAGAATTAACTAGCGGTTCCTACGAGCAGTACTTC.